This TCR beta chain was captured by sequencing in a study of CD8 T cells in Susac syndrome. V shed 8 bases and J 7 bases; nucleotides not matched to a gene: 10. This CDR3 has 15 amino acids. Germline-derived CDR1 and CDR2 are MNHEY and SVGAGI. Random hexamers were used to reverse transcribe an amount of about 0.45 to 1 ug RNA. Amplification of the TCR beta CDR3 was carried out by immunoSEQ multiplex PCR, which spanned a total of 54 Vbeta and 13 Jbeta segments. MiXCR, run by TCRdb on the immunoSEQ multiplex PCR reads, gives a single entry per CDR3 protein. The repertoire has a few hundred thousand distinct CDR3 sequences, 92% of them found once; the top ten carry about 0.07%. TCR beta sequences were obtained from blood CD8+ and CD4+ T cells.

This TCR derives from a human donor with multiple sclerosis. Sequenced input: CD4+ T cells from PBMCs. The V gene is TRBV6-5, the J gene TRBJ2-1; 11 bases agree with TRBD2. The CDR3 loop is CASRITSGSWNEQFF. In DNA, the CDR3 is TGTGCCAGCCGTATCACTAGCGGGAGTTGGAATGAGCAGTTCTTC.